The following is a T cell receptor (beta chain) sequence with its context. Membership in each cohort depended on participant-reported clinical history. The CDR3 sequence is 15 residues long. Germline V gene sequence: CDR1 LNHDA, CDR2 SQIVND (reference sequence). V was pared by 8 bases and J by 2 bases, with 7 bases of the junction left unmatched. This entry belongs to a study of blood T cell repertoires in COVID-19. Turning to the study itself: T cells, B-cell-depleted T cells, or PBMCs supplied cDNA or gDNA.

Clones were sequenced by immunoSEQ multiplex PCR, and TCRdb holds only the in-frame ones, with some missing. The sample carries under 500,000 clones, 80% to 90% recorded once. The chain combines TRBV19 with TRBJ2-7, with 12 positions matching TRBD2. The sequence was collected from a man younger than 40 who had recovered from COVID-19. The sample was PBMCs or T cells enriched from blood (not recorded which). CDR3 residues: CASSRTSGDTYEQYF. The DNA of the CDR3 is TGTGCCAGTTCCCGGACTAGCGGGGACACCTACGAGCAGTACTTC.